This is a list of T cell receptor beta chains from one sample in a study of T cell clonotyping in hematopoietic cell transplantation. Profiling relied on immunoSEQ multiplex PCR, and the TCRdb table lists in-frame clones only, not all of them. Counted here are roughly 16,000 clones, 85% to 95% occurring once; the ten biggest clones make up about 5.4%. Sequencing was carried out using peripheral blood mononuclear cells. Receptors originate from a man aged 35-49 years in good health. Some clones in this sample may be carry-over from other donors' samples. Both conserved end residues are part of each CDR3.

cdr3_length j_call v_call cdr3_aa
13 TRBJ2-5 TRBV5-4 CASSFVLQETQYF
16 TRBJ2-3 TRBV29-1 CSVTSGSQSSTDTQYF
15 TRBJ2-3 TRBV2 CASSPGTGSTDTQYF
13 TRBJ1-5 TRBV6-5 CASSPGVSQPQHF
14 TRBJ2-1 TRBV6-5 CASSKLEAYNEQFF
18 TRBJ2-2 TRBV19 CASSTPGWGIKNTGELFF
15 TRBJ1-5 TRBV4-3 CASSQDWAGDQPQHF
14 TRBJ2-1 TRBV11-2 CASTKGVINNEQFF
12 TRBJ1-1 TRBV25-1 CASSGGETEAFF
15 TRBJ2-7 TRBV15 CATSRAGTGVREQYF
15 TRBJ2-1 TRBV7-3 CASSLTGLVDNEQFF
15 TRBJ2-1 TRBV19 CASSLSSGRSNEQFF
12 TRBJ1-2 TRBV30 CAWTPGSYGYTF
12 TRBJ1-2 TRBV28 CASTPQGKSYTF
14 TRBJ1-5 TRBV28 CASSLTGGNQPQHF
13 TRBJ2-7 TRBV13 CASSLGRVYEQYF
16 TRBJ2-1 TRBV7-9 CASSLDTTGTFDEQFF
12 TRBJ2-1 TRBV30 CACSLGGYEQFF
15 TRBJ1-2 TRBV30 CAWSAGHGANYGYTF